These T cell receptor beta chains were read from a single sample in a study of blood T cell repertoires in COVID-19. The repertoire was sequenced with immunoSEQ multiplex PCR; TCRdb's copy has only in-frame clones and lacks some. The data hold about 140,000 clones, with about 84% observed a single time. Material for sequencing was peripheral blood. These receptors were collected from a human donor in a cohort sampled during active COVID-19. CDR3s include the opening cysteine and the closing phenylalanine or tryptophan. The order of the fields is D gene, J gene, V gene, clone size, CDR3 DNA, CDR3 protein. A D gene is named only where the DNA matches it firmly. Size tells how often a clone was seen (once, few, many) or the class of an expanded clone, and some rows leave it out.

>NA|TRBJ2-3|TRBV11-2|NA
TGTGCCAGCAGCTCCAGGGCAGATACGCAGTATTTT
CASSSRADTQYF
>NA|TRBJ1-5|TRBV18|NA
TGTGCCAGCTCACCACCTCTAACTGGCGGCCGCAATCAGCCCCAGCATTTT
CASSPPLTGGRNQPQHF
>TRBD1|TRBJ1-1|TRBV4-3|NA
TGCGCCAGCAGCCAAAGGACAGGCAGTGAAGCTTTCTTT
CASSQRTGSEAFF
>NA|TRBJ1-1|TRBV5-1|NA
TGCGCCAGCAGCCAGCGACCGGGGTTGAGGAACACTGAAGCTTTCTTT
CASSQRPGLRNTEAFF
>NA|TRBJ1-1|TRBV27|NA
TGTGCCAGCAGTTATAACCCTATGAACACTGAAGCTTTCTTT
CASSYNPMNTEAFF
>TRBD1|TRBJ1-1|TRBV2|NA
TGTGCCAGCGCGACAGGGGGCACTGAAGCTTTCTTT
CASATGGTEAFF
>NA|TRBJ2-3|TRBV5-1|NA
TGCGCCAGCAGCTTGGACAGCCCCGATACGCAGTATTTT
CASSLDSPDTQYF
>TRBD1|TRBJ1-5|TRBV27|once
TGTGCCAGCAGCGACAGGGAGTCGGTACAGCCCCAGCATTTT
CASSDRESVQPQHF
>NA|TRBJ2-2|TRBV5-1|NA
TGCGCCAGCAGCTTGGAGCGGGCGAACACCGGGGAGCTGTTTTTT
CASSLERANTGELFF
>TRBD2|TRBJ2-1|TRBV9|NA
TGTGCCAGCAGTGTCGATGGGGGGGTCTACAATGAGCAGTTCTTC
CASSVDGGVYNEQFF
>NA|TRBJ1-1|TRBV25-1|NA
TGTGCCAGCAGTAACACGGACTTCCGCGAAACTGAAGCTTTCTTT
CASSNTDFRETEAFF
>TRBD1|TRBJ1-2|TRBV30|few
TGTGTCCGGGACAGGGGGAATGGCTACACCTTC
CVRDRGNGYTF
>TRBD1|TRBJ2-3|TRBV9|NA
TGTGCCAGCAGCCTAAGCGTCGGGACAGCTTCTAGCACAGATACGCAGTATTTT
CASSLSVGTASSTDTQYF
>TRBD1|TRBJ2-3|TRBV4-3|NA
TGCGCCAGCAGCCAGACAGGGTTAGATACGCAGTATTTT
CASSQTGLDTQYF
>TRBD1|TRBJ1-1|TRBV25-1|NA
TGTGCCAGCAGAGCAATCGACAGGGCCCGGACTGAAGCTTTCTTT
CASRAIDRARTEAFF
>NA|TRBJ1-6|TRBV5-1|NA
TGCGCCAGCAGCTTGAACAGGGCAAATTCACCCCTCCACTTT
CASSLNRANSPLHF
>NA|TRBJ2-1|TRBV7-8|NA
TGTGCCAGCAGATCTCAGGGTAACTCCTACAATGAGCAGTTCTTC
CASRSQGNSYNEQFF
>TRBD2|TRBJ2-2|TRBV6-1|NA
TGTGCCAGCAGTGGCACTAGCGGGGGGTTGAGCACCGGGGAGCTGTTTTTT
CASSGTSGGLSTGELFF
>TRBD2|TRBJ2-7|TRBV25-1|NA
TGTGCCAGCACCCCGGGGGGGCCGGGCGAGCAGTACTTC
CASTPGGPGEQYF
>NA|TRBJ2-3|TRBV30|once
TGTGCCTGGAGTCCCGGCACAGATACGCAGTATTTT
CAWSPGTDTQYF
>TRBD1|TRBJ2-1|TRBV5-1|NA
TGCGCCAGCAGCTTGGAAAGCAGGGGGCTAAATGAGCAGTTCTTC
CASSLESRGLNEQFF
>TRBD1|TRBJ1-2|TRBV11-1|NA
TGTGCCAGCAGCCCCAGGGTGGACAGGGGAAGAGGTGGCTACACCTTC
CASSPRVDRGRGGYTF
>NA|TRBJ2-3|TRBV28|NA
TGTGCCACCCGGCAGGGTAGCACAGATACGCAGTATTTT
CATRQGSTDTQYF
>NA|TRBJ1-5|TRBV11-2|NA
TGTGCCAGCAGCTTAGCCGGGTATAGCAATCAGCCCCAGCATTTT
CASSLAGYSNQPQHF
>TRBD1|TRBJ1-1|TRBV29-1|NA
TGCAGCGTTGGGACAGGGGCTATGAACACTGAAGCTTTCTTT
CSVGTGAMNTEAFF
>NA|TRBJ2-1|TRBV11-3|NA
TGTGCCAGCAGCTTATACTCCTCCAGCGATGAGCAGTTCTTC
CASSLYSSSDEQFF
>NA|TRBJ1-2|TRBV7-2|NA
TGTGCCAGCACCGGCGGTCCCGCTAACTATGGCTACACCTTC
CASTGGPANYGYTF